The next 8 T cell receptor beta chains were all read from a single sample in a study of shared clonotypes between healthy human individuals. Clones were read by immunoSEQ multiplex PCR, and TCRdb kept only the in-frame ones, dropping some. This repertoire shows approximately 500,000 clones, almost 97% found once; its top ten account for under 0.06%. Sequences were obtained from naive CD4+ T cells sorted from blood. This sample's subset: CD45RA+ positively selected. The receptors stem from a woman aged 25 to 45 in good health.

The rearrangement uses TRBV28 and TRBJ1-2; D is perhaps TRBD1 (5 bases). In germline, CDR1 is MDHEN, CDR2 SYDVKM. The CDR3 has 14 residues. V lost 4 bases, J lost 2 bases, and 11 bases lay in between. CDR3 residues: CASSSPTENYGYTF. DNA of the CDR3: TGTGCCAGCAGTTCCCCGACAGAGAACTATGGCTACACCTTC.

This clone came up once. The V gene is TRBV4-2, the J gene TRBJ2-5, with 11 positions matching TRBD2. Germline V gives CDR1 LGHNA, CDR2 YNFKEQ. The CDR3 covers 15 residues. With 2 bases clipped from V and 2 bases from J, the junction kept 1 base outside the gene matches. The chain's CDR3 is CASSQRLAGQETQYF. The CDR3 DNA reads as TGTGCCAGCAGCCAAAGACTAGCGGGACAAGAGACCCAGTACTTC.

The V and J genes are TRBV9 and TRBJ1-1, with D unclear. Trimming removed 0 bases at V and 6 bases at J, with 15 bases between. The CDR3 totals 15 residues. Germline V gene data show CDR1 as SGDLS and CDR2 as YYNGEE. CDR3 residues: CASSVGRVASSEAFF. DNA for the CDR3: TGTGCCAGCAGCGTAGGCCGGGTTGCTAGCTCTGAAGCTTTCTTT.

This chain uses TRBV2 with TRBJ2-7; 7 bases align to TRBD2. There are 15 residues in the CDR3. Losses at the gene ends were 6 bases for V and 7 bases for J; bases not matched to a gene: 15. CDR1 is SNHLY and CDR2 is FYNNEI in the germline V gene. CDR3 protein: CASRELAGWIGEQYF. In DNA, the CDR3 is TGTGCCAGCAGAGAATTAGCGGGTTGGATTGGTGAGCAGTACTTC.

The chain recombines TRBV11-2 with TRBJ2-3; D is unclear. V was shortened by 3 bases and J by 2 bases, with 9 bases between the two germline ends. Per germline, CDR1 SGHAT and CDR2 FQNNGV. The CDR3 sequence is 14 residues long. The CDR3 sequence is CASSFRLLTDTQYF. The CDR3, as DNA: TGTGCCAGCAGCTTCAGACTGCTCACAGATACGCAGTATTTT.

The CDR3 loop is CASSSPGTVGEKLFF. DNA for the CDR3: TGTGCCAGCAGCTCCCCCGGGACAGTAGGTGAAAAACTGTTTTTT. J is TRBJ1-4 and V is TRBV7-9; TRBD1 matches 7 bases. J lost 7 bases, V lost 4 bases, and 9 bases had no gene match. From germline, CDR1 is SEHNR and CDR2 FQNEAQ (reference sequence). CDR3 length: 15 residues.

The chain links TRBV7-6 to TRBJ1-1, with D unclear. Per germline, CDR1 SGHVS and CDR2 FNYEAQ. The CDR3 spans 13 residues. Trimming took off 2 bases at V and 6 bases at J, with 10 bases between the two ends. This chain's CDR3 is CASSLNGISEAFF. The CDR3, as DNA: TGTGCCAGCAGCTTAAATGGCATATCTGAAGCTTTCTTT. The variable domain in full, with the rest retrieved from reference TRBV7-6 and TRBJ1-1, is GAGVSQSPRYKVTKRGQDVALRCDPISGHVSLYWYRQALGQGPEFLTYFNYEAQQDKSGLPNDRFSAERPEGSISTLTIQRTEQRDSAMYRCASSLNGISEAFFGQGTRLTVV.

The J gene is TRBJ2-7, the V gene TRBV7-9; 12 bases line up with TRBD1. This CDR3 comprises 15 residues. The V gene end was trimmed by 4 bases and the J gene end by 7 bases; junction bases not matched to a gene: 8. The germline CDR1 and CDR2 sequences are SEHNR and FQNEAQ (reference sequence). CDR3 residues: CASSSGTGGAEEQYF. The CDR3 coding sequence is TGTGCCAGCAGCTCAGGGACAGGGGGCGCGGAAGAGCAGTACTTC.